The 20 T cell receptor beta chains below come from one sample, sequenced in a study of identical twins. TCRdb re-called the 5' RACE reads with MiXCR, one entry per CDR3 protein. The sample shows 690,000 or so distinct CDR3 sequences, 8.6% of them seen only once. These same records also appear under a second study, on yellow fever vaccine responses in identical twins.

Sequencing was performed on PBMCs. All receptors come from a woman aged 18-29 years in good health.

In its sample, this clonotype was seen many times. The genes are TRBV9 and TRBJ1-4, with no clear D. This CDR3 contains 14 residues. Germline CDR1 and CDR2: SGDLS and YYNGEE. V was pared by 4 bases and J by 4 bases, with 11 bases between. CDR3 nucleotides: TGTGCCAGCAGCTCCCGGACGTATAATGAAAAACTGTTTTTT. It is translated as CASSSRTYNEKLFF.

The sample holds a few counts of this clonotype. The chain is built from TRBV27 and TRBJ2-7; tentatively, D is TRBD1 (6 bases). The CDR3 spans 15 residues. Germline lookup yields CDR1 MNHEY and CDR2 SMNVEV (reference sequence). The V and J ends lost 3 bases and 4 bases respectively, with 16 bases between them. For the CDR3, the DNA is TGTGCCAGCAGTTTCAGGGGTCAGGATGGTTACGAGCAGTACTTC. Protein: CASSFRGQDGYEQYF.

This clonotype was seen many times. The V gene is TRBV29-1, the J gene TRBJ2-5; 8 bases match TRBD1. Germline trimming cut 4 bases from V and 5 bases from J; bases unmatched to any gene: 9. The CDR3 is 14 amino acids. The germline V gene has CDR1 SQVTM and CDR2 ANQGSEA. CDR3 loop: CSVVFTGGSETQYF. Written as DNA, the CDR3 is TGCAGCGTTGTGTTTACAGGGGGGTCGGAGACCCAGTACTTC. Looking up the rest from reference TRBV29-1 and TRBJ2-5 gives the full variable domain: SAVISQKPSRDICQRGTSLTIQCQVDSQVTMMFWYRQQPGQSLTLIATANQGSEATYESGFVIDKFPISRPNLTFSTLTVSNMSPEDSSIYLCSVVFTGGSETQYFGPGTRLLVL.

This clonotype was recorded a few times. The CDR3: CSVGSGEVADTQYF. CDR3 nucleotide sequence: TGCAGCGTTGGGAGCGGGGAGGTTGCAGATACGCAGTATTTT. The chain joins TRBV29-1 to TRBJ2-3; TRBD2 aligns across 7 bases. Germline V gives CDR1 SQVTM, CDR2 ANQGSEA. This CDR3 comprises 14 residues. V lost 4 bases to trimming and J lost 4 bases; unmatched junction nucleotides: 8.

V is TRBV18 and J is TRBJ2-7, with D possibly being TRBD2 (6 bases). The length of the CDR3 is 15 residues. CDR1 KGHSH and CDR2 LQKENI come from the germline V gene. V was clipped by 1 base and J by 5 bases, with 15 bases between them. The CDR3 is CASSPLLAEYDEQYF. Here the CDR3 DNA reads TGTGCCAGCTCACCACTATTAGCGGAATACGACGAGCAGTACTTC.

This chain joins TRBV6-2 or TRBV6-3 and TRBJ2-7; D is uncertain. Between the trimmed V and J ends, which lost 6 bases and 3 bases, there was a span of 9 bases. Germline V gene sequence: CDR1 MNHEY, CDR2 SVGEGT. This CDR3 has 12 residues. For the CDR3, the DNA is TGTGCCAGCAGCCAGAACGTCTACGAGCAGTACTTC. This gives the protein CASSQNVYEQYF.

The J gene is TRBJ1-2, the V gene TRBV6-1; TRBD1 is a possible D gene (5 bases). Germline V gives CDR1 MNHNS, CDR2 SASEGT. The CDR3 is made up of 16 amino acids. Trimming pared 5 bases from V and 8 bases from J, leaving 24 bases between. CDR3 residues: CASSRDGGVRSYGYTF. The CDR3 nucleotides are TGTGCCAGCAGTCGGGACGGCGGGGTACGGTCTTACGGCTACACCTTC.

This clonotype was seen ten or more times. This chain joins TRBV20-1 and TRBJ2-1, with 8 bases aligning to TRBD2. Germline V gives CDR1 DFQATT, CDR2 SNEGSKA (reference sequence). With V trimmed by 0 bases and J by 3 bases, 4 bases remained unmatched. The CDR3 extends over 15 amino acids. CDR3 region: CSARDRLAGYNEQFF. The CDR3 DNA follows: TGCAGTGCTAGAGATCGGCTAGCGGGCTACAATGAGCAGTTCTTC.

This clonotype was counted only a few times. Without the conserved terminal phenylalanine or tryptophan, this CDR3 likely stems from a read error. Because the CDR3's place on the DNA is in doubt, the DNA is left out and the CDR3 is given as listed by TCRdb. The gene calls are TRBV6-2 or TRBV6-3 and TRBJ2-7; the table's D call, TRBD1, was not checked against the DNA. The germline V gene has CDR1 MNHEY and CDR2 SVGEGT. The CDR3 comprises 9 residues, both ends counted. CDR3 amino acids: CASRNNRFL.

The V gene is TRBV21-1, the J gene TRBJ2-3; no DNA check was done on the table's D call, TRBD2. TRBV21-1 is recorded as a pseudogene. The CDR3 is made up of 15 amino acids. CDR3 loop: CATPPGRLGTDTQYF. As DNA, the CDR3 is TGTGCCACCCCTCCTGGCCGGCTGGGCACAGATACGCAGTATTTT.

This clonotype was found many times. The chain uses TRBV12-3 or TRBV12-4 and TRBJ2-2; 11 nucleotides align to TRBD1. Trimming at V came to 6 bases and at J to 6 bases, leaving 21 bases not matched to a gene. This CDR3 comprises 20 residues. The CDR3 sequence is CASSTPRTGGRVGMAGELFF. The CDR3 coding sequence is TGTGCCAGCAGCACACCCCGGACAGGGGGCCGTGTTGGTATGGCCGGGGAGCTGTTTTTT.

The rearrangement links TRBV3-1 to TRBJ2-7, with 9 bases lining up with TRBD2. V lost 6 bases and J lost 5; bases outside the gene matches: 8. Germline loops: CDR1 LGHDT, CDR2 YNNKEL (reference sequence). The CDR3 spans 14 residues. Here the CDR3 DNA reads TGTGCCAGCAGTGAACTAGCGGGTGTCGACGAGCAGTACTTC. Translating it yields CASSELAGVDEQYF.

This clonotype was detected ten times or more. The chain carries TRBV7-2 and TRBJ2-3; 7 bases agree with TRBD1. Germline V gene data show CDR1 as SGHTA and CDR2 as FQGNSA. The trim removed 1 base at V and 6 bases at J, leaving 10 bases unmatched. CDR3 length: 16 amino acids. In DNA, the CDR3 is TGTGCCAGCAGCTTAGGCCGCCGATTACAGGGGGATACGCAGTATTTT. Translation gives CASSLGRRLQGDTQYF.

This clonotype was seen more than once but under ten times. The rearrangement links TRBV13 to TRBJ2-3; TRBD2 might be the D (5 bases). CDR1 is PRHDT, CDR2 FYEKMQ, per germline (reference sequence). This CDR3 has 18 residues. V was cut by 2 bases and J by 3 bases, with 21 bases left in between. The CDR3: CASSLKPIRDGITDTQYF. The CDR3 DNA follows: TGTGCCAGCAGCTTAAAGCCTATTAGAGACGGGATAACAGATACGCAGTATTTT. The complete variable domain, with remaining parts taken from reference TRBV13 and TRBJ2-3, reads AAGVIQSPRHLIKEKRETATLKCYPIPRHDTVYWYQQGPGQDPQFLISFYEKMQSDKGSIPDRFSAQQFSDYHSELNMSSLELGDSALYFCASSLKPIRDGITDTQYFGPGTRLTVL.

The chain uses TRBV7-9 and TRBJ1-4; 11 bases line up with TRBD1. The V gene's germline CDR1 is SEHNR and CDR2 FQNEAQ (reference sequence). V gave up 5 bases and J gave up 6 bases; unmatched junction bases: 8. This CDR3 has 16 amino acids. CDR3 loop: CASSRSPGQGDEKLFF. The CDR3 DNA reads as TGTGCCAGCAGCCGTAGTCCGGGACAGGGGGATGAAAAACTGTTTTTT.

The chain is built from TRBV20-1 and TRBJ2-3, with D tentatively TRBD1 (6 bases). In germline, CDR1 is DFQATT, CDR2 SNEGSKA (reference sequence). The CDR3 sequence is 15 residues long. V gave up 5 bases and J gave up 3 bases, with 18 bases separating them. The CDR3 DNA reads TGCAGTGCTCCGAACAGGGACGAACGAACAGATACGCAGTATTTT. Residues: CSAPNRDERTDTQYF.

The CDR3 reads CARTLGNTGELFF. DNA for the CDR3: TGTGCCCGGACACTTGGGAACACCGGGGAGCTGTTTTTT. The V call is TRBV7-9, the J call TRBJ2-2, with D tentatively TRBD1 (5 bases). Germline lookup yields CDR1 SEHNR and CDR2 FQNEAQ (reference sequence). The CDR3 consists of 13 residues. With 11 bases removed from V and 1 base from J, the gap between germline ends came to 11 bases.

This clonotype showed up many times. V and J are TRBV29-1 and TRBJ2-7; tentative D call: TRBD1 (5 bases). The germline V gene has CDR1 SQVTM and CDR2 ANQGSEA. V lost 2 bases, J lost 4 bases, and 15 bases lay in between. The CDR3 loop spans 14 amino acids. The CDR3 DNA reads TGCAGCGTTGAAACGACGGACACCGAGTACGAGCAGTACTTC. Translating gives CSVETTDTEYEQYF.

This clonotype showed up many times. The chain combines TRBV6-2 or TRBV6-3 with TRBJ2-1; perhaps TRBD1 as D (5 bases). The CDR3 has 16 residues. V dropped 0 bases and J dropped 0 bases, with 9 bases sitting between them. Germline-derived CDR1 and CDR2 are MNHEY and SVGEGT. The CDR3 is CASSYSPGNSYNEQFF. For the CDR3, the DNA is TGTGCCAGCAGTTACTCGCCAGGGAACTCCTACAATGAGCAGTTCTTC.

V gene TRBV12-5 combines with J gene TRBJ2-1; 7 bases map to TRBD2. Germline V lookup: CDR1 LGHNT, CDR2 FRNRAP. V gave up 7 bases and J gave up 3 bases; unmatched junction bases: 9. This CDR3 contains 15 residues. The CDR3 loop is CASAQTSLGYNEQFF. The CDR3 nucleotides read TGTGCTAGTGCCCAGACTAGCCTGGGCTACAATGAGCAGTTCTTC.